These T cell receptor beta chains were read from a single sample in a study of cytomegalovirus exposure and HLA in healthy donors. Sequencing used immunoSEQ multiplex PCR; TCRdb keeps in-frame clones, though not all of them. Among 85,000 to 120,000 clones listed, 88% were seen once. The sample was PBMCs. The receptors shown here come from a woman aged 18-29 years in good health and CMV-seropositive. Each CDR3 is given with its conserved first and last residue. A D gene is named only where the DNA matches it firmly. Expanded clones get a size class; other rows say once, few or many, or leave the size out.

abundance	v_gene	d_gene	j_gene	CDR3nt	CDR3aa
once	TRBV2	.	TRBJ2-2	TGTGCCAGCAGGAGGGACTCCCGCGGAGGCACCGGGGAGCTGTTTTTT	CASRRDSRGGTGELFF
.	TRBV27	.	TRBJ1-1	TGTGCCAGCAGTTTATCGGCCCTCGGGGGGCGGGAAGCTTTCTTT	CASSLSALGGREAFF
.	TRBV5-1	.	TRBJ1-2	TGCGCCAGCAGCTTGGACAGTTCATCCTATGGCTACACCTTC	CASSLDSSSYGYTF
once	TRBV6-1	TRBD2	TRBJ2-5	TGTGCCAGCAGTCTGACTAGCGACCAAGAGACCCAGTACTTC	CASSLTSDQETQYF
.	TRBV5-1	TRBD1	TRBJ2-6	TGCGCCAGCAGTATAGGGGGCGCTGGGGCCAACGTCCTGACTTTC	CASSIGGAGANVLTF
.	TRBV28	TRBD1	TRBJ1-6	TGTGCCAGCAGTCTGACAGGGTCGGGGTCACCCCTCCACTTT	CASSLTGSGSPLHF
once	TRBV7-8	.	TRBJ2-3	TGTGCCAGCAGCCAGGGGTCAGATACGCAGTATTTT	CASSQGSDTQYF
.	TRBV4-1	.	TRBJ1-5	TGCGCCAGCAGCCCCACCCAGGAGGGACGCAATCAGCCCCAGCATTTT	CASSPTQEGRNQPQHF
few	TRBV28	TRBD1	TRBJ1-1	TGTGCCAGCAGTTGGACAGGGAACACTGAAGCTTTCTTT	CASSWTGNTEAFF
once	TRBV28	TRBD1	TRBJ1-5	TGTGCCAGCACCGAGACAGGGGGCGACATTCAGCCCCAGCATTTT	CASTETGGDIQPQHF
.	TRBV27	.	TRBJ1-1	TGTGCCAGCAGTTTTTCGGTTGGCACTGAAGCTTTCTTT	CASSFSVGTEAFF
.	TRBV27	.	TRBJ2-2	TGTGCCAGCAGTTCCCATTTCACCACAGGGACCGGGGAGCTGTTTTTT	CASSSHFTTGTGELFF
.	TRBV7-2	.	TRBJ2-7	TGTGCCAGCAGCGCCCGGGGGGCCGGCGAGCAGTACTTC	CASSARGAGEQYF
.	TRBV28	TRBD1	TRBJ2-1	TGTGCCAGCAGTCCGACGACGACAGGGAGACTTTACAATGAGCAGTTCTTC	CASSPTTTGRLYNEQFF
.	TRBV5-4	.	TRBJ2-6	TGTGCCAGCAGCTTACAGGGCTCTGGGGCCAACGTCCTGACTTTC	CASSLQGSGANVLTF
.	TRBV29-1	TRBD1	TRBJ1-1	TGCAGCGTTAGACAGGGAGGCCCTGAAGCTTTCTTT	CSVRQGGPEAFF